The clone carrying this T cell receptor (beta chain) was observed a handful of times. Germline V gene lookup returns CDR1 MGHRA and CDR2 YSYEKL. The CDR3 totals 15 residues. The trim removed 0 bases at V and 4 bases at J, leaving 4 bases unmatched. TCRdb itself ran the PCR reads through MiXCR, one entry per CDR3 protein. The data show roughly 13,000 distinct CDR3 sequences, 46% seen once. This record belongs to a study of tumor-infiltrating lymphocytes in oesophageal squamous cell carcinoma. The sequenced sample was blood. V and J are TRBV4-1 and TRBJ1-1, with TRBD1 matching over 8 bases. The TCR originated in a male donor with esophageal squamous cell carcinoma. DNA for the CDR3: TGCGCCAGCAGCCAAGATGACAGGGGCGGCACTGAAGCTTTCTTT. Translated, it gives CASSQDDRGGTEAFF.